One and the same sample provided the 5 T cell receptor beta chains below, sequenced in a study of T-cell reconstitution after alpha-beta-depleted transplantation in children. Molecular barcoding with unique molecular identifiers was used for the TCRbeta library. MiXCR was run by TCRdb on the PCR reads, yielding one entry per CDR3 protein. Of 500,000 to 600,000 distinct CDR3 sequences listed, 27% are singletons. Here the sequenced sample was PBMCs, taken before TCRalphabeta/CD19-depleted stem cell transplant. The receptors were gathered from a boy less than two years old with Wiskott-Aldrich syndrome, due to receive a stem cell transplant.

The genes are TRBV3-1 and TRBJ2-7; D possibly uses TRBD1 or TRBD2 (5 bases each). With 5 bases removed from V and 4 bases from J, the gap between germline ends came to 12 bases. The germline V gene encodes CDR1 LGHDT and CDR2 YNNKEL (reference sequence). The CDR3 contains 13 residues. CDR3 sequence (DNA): TGTGCCAGCAGCTTCTGGGACGGTTACGAGCAGTACTTC. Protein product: CASSFWDGYEQYF.

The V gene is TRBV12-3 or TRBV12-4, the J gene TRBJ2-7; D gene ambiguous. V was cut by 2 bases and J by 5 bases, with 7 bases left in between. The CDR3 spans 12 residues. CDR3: CASSLRDHEQYF. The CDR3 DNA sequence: TGTGCCAGCAGTTTAAGGGATCACGAGCAGTACTTC.

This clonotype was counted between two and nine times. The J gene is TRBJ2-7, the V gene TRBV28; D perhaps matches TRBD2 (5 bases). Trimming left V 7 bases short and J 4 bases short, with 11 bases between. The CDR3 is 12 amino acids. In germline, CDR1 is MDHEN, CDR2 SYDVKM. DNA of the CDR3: TGTGCCAGCACTACTGGCGGGTACGAGCAGTACTTC. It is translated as CASTTGGYEQYF.

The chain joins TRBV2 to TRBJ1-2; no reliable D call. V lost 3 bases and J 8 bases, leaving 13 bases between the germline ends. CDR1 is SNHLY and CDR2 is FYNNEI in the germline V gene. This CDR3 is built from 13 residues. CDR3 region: CASSEVLFGGYTF. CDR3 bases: TGTGCCAGCAGTGAGGTCCTGTTCGGAGGCTACACCTTC.

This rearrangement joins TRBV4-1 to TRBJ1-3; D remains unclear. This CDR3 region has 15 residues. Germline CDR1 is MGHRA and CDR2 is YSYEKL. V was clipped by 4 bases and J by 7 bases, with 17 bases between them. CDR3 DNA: TGCGCCAGCAGCCCTGGAGGCGGGTCTCGGAACACCATATATTTT. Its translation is CASSPGGGSRNTIYF.